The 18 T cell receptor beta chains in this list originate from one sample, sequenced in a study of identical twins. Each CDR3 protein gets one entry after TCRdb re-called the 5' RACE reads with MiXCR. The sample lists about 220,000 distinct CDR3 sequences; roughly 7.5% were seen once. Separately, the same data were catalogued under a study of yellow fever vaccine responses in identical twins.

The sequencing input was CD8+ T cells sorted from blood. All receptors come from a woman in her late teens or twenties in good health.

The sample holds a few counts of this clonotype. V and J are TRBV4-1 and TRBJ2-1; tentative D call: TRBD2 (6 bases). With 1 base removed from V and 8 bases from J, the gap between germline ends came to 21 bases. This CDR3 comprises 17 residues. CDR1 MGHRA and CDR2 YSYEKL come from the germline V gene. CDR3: CASSQGSAAGRWDEQFF. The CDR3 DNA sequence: TGCGCCAGCAGCCAAGGGTCGGCTGCGGGAAGGTGGGATGAGCAGTTCTTC.

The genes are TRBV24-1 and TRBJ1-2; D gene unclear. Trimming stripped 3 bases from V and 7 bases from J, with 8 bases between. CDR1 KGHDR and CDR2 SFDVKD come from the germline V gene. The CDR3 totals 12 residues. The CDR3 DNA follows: TGTGCCACCAGTGATCGCCGTGGTGGCTACACCTTC. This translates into CATSDRRGGYTF.

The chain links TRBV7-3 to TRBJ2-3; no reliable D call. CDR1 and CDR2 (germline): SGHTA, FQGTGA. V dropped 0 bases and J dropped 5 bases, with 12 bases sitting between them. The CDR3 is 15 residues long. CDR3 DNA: TGTGCCAGCAGCTTAACGACTGGTTCGGGAGATACGCAGTATTTT. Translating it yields CASSLTTGSGDTQYF.

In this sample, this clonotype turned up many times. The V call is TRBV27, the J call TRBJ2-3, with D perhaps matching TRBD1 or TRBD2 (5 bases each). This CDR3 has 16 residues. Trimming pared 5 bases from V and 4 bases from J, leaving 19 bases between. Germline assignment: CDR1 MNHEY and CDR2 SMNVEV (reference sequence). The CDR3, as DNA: TGTGCCAGCAGTGTCAACCGGGACCAGATCGCAGATACGCAGTATTTT. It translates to CASSVNRDQIADTQYF.

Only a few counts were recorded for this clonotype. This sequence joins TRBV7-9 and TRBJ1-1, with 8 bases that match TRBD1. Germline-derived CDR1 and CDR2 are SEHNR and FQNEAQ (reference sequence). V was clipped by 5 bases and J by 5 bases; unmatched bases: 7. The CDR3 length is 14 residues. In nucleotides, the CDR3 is TGTGCCAGCAGCACCGGACAGGGTTGGACTGAAGCTTTCTTT. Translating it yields CASSTGQGWTEAFF.

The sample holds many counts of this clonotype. CDR3 in DNA: TGCAGCGTCCTTCTAGCGGGGTCGGTCAATGAGCAGTTCTTC. Amino acids: CSVLLAGSVNEQFF. V usage is TRBV29-1 and J usage is TRBJ2-1; 9 positions agree with TRBD2. The trim removed 6 bases at V and 6 bases at J, leaving 9 bases unmatched. Germline loops: CDR1 SQVTM, CDR2 ANQGSEA. This CDR3 comprises 14 residues.

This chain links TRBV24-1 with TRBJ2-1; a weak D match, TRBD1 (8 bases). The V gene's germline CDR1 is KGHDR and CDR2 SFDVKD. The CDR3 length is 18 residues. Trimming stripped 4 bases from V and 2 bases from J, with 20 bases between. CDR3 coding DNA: TGTGCCACCAGTGAAGGGGAGGGTGTGACAGGGGCCTACAATGAGCAGTTCTTC. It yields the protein CATSEGEGVTGAYNEQFF.

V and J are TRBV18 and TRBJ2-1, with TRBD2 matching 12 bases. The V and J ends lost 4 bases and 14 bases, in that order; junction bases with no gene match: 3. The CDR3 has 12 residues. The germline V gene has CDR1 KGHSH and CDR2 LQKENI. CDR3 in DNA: TGTGCCAGCTCACGCGGACTAGCGGGGAAGTTCTTC. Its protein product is CASSRGLAGKFF.

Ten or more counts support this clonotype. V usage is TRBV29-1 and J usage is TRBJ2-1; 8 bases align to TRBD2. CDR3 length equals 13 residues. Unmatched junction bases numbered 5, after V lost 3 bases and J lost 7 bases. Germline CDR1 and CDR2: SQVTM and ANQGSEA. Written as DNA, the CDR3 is TGCAGCGTTGAGACCGGGAGGGCTAATGAGCAGTTCTTC. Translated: CSVETGRANEQFF.

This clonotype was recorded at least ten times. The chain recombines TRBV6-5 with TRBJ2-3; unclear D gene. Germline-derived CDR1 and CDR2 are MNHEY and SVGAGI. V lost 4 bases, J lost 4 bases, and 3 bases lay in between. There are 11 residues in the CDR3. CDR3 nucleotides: TGTGCCAGCAGTTCATCAGATACGCAGTATTTT. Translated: CASSSSDTQYF.

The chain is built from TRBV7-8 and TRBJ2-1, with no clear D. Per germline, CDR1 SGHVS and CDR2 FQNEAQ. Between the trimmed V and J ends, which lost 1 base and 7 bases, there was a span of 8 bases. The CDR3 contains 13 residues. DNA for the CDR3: TGTGCCAGCAGCTTAGGGGCAGAGAATGAGCAGTTCTTC. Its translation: CASSLGAENEQFF.

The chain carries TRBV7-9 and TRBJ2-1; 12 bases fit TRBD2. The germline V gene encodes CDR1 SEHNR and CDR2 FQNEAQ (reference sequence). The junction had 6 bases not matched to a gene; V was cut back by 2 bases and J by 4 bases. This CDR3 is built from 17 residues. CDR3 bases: TGTGCCAGCAGCTTATCGGCTAGCGGGAGGGCTTACAATGAGCAGTTCTTC. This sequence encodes CASSLSASGRAYNEQFF.

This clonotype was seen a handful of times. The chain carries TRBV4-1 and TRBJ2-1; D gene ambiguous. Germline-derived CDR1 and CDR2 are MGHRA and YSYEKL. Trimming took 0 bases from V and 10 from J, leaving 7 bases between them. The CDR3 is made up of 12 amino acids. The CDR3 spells CASSQDFQEQFF. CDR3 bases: TGCGCCAGCAGCCAAGATTTCCAGGAGCAGTTCTTC.

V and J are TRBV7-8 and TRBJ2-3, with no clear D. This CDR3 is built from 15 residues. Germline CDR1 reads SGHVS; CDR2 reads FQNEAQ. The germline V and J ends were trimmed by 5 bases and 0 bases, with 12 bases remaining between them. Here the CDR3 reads CASSPMVGSTDTQYF. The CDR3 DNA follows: TGTGCCAGCAGCCCTATGGTCGGCAGCACAGATACGCAGTATTTT.

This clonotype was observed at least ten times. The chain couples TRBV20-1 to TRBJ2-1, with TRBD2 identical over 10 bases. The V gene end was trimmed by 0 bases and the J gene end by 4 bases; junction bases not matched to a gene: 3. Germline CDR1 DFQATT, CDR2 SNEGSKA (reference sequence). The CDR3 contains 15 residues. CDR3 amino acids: CSARDLAGEYNEQFF. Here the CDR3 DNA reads TGCAGTGCTAGAGATCTAGCGGGAGAGTACAATGAGCAGTTCTTC.

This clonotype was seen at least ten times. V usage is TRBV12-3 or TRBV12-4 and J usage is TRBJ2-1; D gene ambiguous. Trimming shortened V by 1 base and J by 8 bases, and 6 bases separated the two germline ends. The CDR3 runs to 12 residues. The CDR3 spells CASSLVLHEQFF. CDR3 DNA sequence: TGTGCCAGCAGTTTAGTGTTACATGAGCAGTTCTTC.

This chain's CDR3 is CSVAQSEETQYF. CDR3 DNA sequence: TGCAGCGTTGCCCAATCAGAAGAGACCCAGTACTTC. The chain carries TRBV29-1 and TRBJ2-5; D is ambiguous. This CDR3 comprises 12 residues. The V end lost 4 bases, the J end lost 3 bases, and 9 bases lay between the germline ends. Germline V gene lookup returns CDR1 SQVTM and CDR2 ANQGSEA.

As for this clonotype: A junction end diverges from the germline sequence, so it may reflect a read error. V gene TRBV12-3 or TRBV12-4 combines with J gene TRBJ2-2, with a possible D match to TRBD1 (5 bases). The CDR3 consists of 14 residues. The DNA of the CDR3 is TGTGCCGGCAGAAGTGACAGGAACACCGGGGAGCTGTTTTTT. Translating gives CAGRSDRNTGELFF.